This TCR beta chain emerged from a study of cytotoxic CD8 clonotypes in ibrutinib-treated CLL. Study background: The subjects consisted of approximately ten relapsed/refractory and around 15 treatment-naive individuals, with around 17 IGHV unmutated. Overall, 25 or so responses were partial and 2 complete; following median roughly 62 months, roughly 15 patients stayed remitted and approximately 12 progressed.

The study's findings and limits: Clonotypes that were public were uncommon, and they contracted or stayed stable on treatment. Baseline clonality was higher than in age-matched healthy donors and moved in step with circulating CD8+ T-cell counts.

Of note for this clone: Its antigen is undetermined.

Generated by immunoSEQ multiplex PCR, the TCRdb table keeps only in-frame clones and is missing some. The sample shows 3,500 to 5,000 clones, approximately 80% of them seen only once. Germline assignment: CDR1 SQVTM and CDR2 ANQGSEA. The germline V and J ends were trimmed by 5 bases and 2 bases, with 11 bases remaining between them. This CDR3 has 13 residues. The sample in question was PBMCs, obtained before ibrutinib treatment. This TCR derives from a human donor with chronic lymphocytic leukemia. J is TRBJ2-3 and V is TRBV29-1; no reliable D call. CDR3 coding DNA: TGCAGCGTTCCAGTTGCGAACACAGATACGCAGTATTTT. Amino acid sequence: CSVPVANTDTQYF.